The clone carrying this TCR beta chain was recorded at least ten times. Its antigen remains unidentified. The sample is drawn from a study of T cells after yellow fever vaccination. Trimming removed 6 bases from V and 2 bases from J, with 11 bases in between. The CDR3 extends over 14 amino acids. MiXCR was run by TCRdb on the 5' RACE reads, yielding one entry per CDR3 protein. This table holds 200,000 to 300,000 distinct CDR3 sequences, 6.5% to 7.5% found once. Study findings and constraints: In post-booster samples, most primary-vaccination clones reappeared (about 95% CD4, approximately 91% CD8).

The sequence was collected from a young man who received the YFV17D yellow fever vaccine. The source material was CD4+ T cells sorted from PBMCs, sampled on the day of the yellow fever booster vaccination. The V and J genes are TRBV12-3 or TRBV12-4 and TRBJ2-4, with D possibly TRBD2 on 5 matching bases. The CDR3 reads CASSPGNSKNIQYF. CDR3 nucleotides: TGTGCCAGCAGCCCCGGGAATTCCAAAAACATTCAGTACTTC.